This is a list of T cell receptor beta chains from one sample in a study of T-cell memory formation after mild COVID-19. TCRdb reprocessed the 5' RACE reads with MiXCR, giving one entry per CDR3 protein. The data hold 110,000 or so distinct CDR3 sequences, with about 20% observed a single time. The sample consisted of PBMCs or a T cell subset sorted from them (not recorded which). Receptors originate from a man aged 18 to 30 who had mild COVID-19 (a few samples of this study predate the infection). Cell type and time point are not known. Each CDR3 is given with its conserved first and last residue. A D gene is named only where the DNA matches it firmly. Clone size is given for some rows only: seen once, a few or many times, or a class if the clone is expanded.

d_gene: TRBD1
j_gene: TRBJ1-2
v_gene: TRBV9
len: 16
abundance: few
CDR3aa: CASSVDSRGYDYGYTF
CDR3nt: TGTGCCAGCAGCGTTGACTCCAGGGGGTACGACTATGGCTACACCTTC

d_gene: TRBD1
j_gene: TRBJ1-3
v_gene: TRBV13
len: 16
abundance: NA
CDR3aa: CASSVTGANSGNTIYF
CDR3nt: TGTGCCAGCAGCGTAACAGGGGCCAATTCTGGAAACACCATATATTTT

d_gene: NA
j_gene: TRBJ1-1
v_gene: TRBV6-2/TRBV6-3
len: 12
abundance: few
CDR3aa: CASSYLGNEAFF
CDR3nt: TGTGCCAGCAGTTACTTGGGGAATGAAGCTTTCTTT

d_gene: TRBD1
j_gene: TRBJ2-1
v_gene: TRBV5-1
len: 13
abundance: once
CDR3aa: CASSPTGVYEQFF
CDR3nt: TGCGCCAGCAGTCCAACAGGGGTCTATGAGCAGTTCTTC

d_gene: NA
j_gene: TRBJ1-5
v_gene: TRBV29-1
len: 13
abundance: NA
CDR3aa: CSVARDSNQPQHF
CDR3nt: TGCAGCGTTGCTAGGGATAGCAATCAGCCCCAGCATTTT

d_gene: NA
j_gene: TRBJ2-3
v_gene: TRBV4-3
len: 14
abundance: few
CDR3aa: CASSQDSSTDTQYF
CDR3nt: TGCGCCAGCAGCCAAGATAGCTCCACAGATACGCAGTATTTT

d_gene: TRBD1
j_gene: TRBJ2-5
v_gene: TRBV27
len: 15
abundance: few
CDR3aa: CASSLGQGASETQYF
CDR3nt: TGTGCCAGCAGTTTAGGACAGGGGGCTTCAGAGACCCAGTACTTC

d_gene: NA
j_gene: TRBJ1-1
v_gene: TRBV29-1
len: 12
abundance: NA
CDR3aa: CSVEEVNTEAFF
CDR3nt: TGCAGCGTTGAGGAGGTGAACACTGAAGCTTTCTTT

d_gene: NA
j_gene: TRBJ1-1
v_gene: TRBV15
len: 15
abundance: NA
CDR3aa: CATSRVTTPNTEAFF
CDR3nt: TGTGCCACCAGCAGAGTAACTACCCCGAACACTGAAGCTTTCTTT

d_gene: NA
j_gene: TRBJ2-2
v_gene: TRBV7-6
len: 16
abundance: NA
CDR3aa: CASSLTQGGGTGELFF
CDR3nt: TGTGCCAGCAGCTTGACCCAGGGTGGGGGCACCGGGGAGCTGTTTTTT

d_gene: TRBD1
j_gene: TRBJ2-5
v_gene: TRBV6-5
len: 14
abundance: NA
CDR3aa: CASSLDRGGETQYF
CDR3nt: TGTGCCAGCAGTCTGGACAGGGGCGGGGAGACCCAGTACTTC

d_gene: TRBD2
j_gene: TRBJ2-7
v_gene: TRBV4-1
len: 15
abundance: NA
CDR3aa: CASSPVVAGNYEQYF
CDR3nt: TGCGCCAGCAGCCCTGTAGTAGCGGGGAACTACGAGCAGTACTTC

d_gene: TRBD2
j_gene: TRBJ2-3
v_gene: TRBV7-3
len: 15
abundance: few
CDR3aa: CASSQTSGGGDTQYF
CDR3nt: TGTGCCAGCAGCCAGACTAGCGGGGGAGGAGATACGCAGTATTTT

d_gene: NA
j_gene: TRBJ2-1
v_gene: TRBV27
len: 15
abundance: NA
CDR3aa: CASSFGTGLFNEQFF
CDR3nt: TGTGCCAGCAGTTTCGGAACAGGGCTTTTCAATGAGCAGTTCTTC

d_gene: TRBD2
j_gene: TRBJ2-4
v_gene: TRBV4-1
len: 17
abundance: NA
CDR3aa: CASSQESGAGVLGIQYF
CDR3nt: TGCGCCAGCAGCCAAGAAAGCGGAGCGGGGGTGCTCGGCATTCAGTACTTC

d_gene: NA
j_gene: TRBJ2-1
v_gene: TRBV7-9
len: 10
abundance: few
CDR3aa: CASQDNEQFF
CDR3nt: TGTGCCAGCCAAGACAATGAGCAGTTCTTC

d_gene: NA
j_gene: TRBJ2-4
v_gene: TRBV6-2/TRBV6-3
len: 13
abundance: few
CDR3aa: CASSYGSPTEKYF
CDR3nt: TGTGCCAGCAGTTACGGTTCCCCAACCGAGAAGTACTTC

d_gene: NA
j_gene: TRBJ1-1
v_gene: TRBV6-5
len: 13
abundance: NA
CDR3aa: CASSPQGTTEAFF
CDR3nt: TGTGCCAGCAGCCCGCAGGGGACGACTGAAGCTTTCTTT

d_gene: NA
j_gene: TRBJ1-6
v_gene: TRBV28
len: 16
abundance: NA
CDR3aa: CASSLSQSSYNSPLHF
CDR3nt: TGTGCCAGCAGTTTAAGTCAGAGCTCCTATAATTCACCCCTCCACTTT

d_gene: NA
j_gene: TRBJ2-5
v_gene: TRBV7-9
len: 13
abundance: NA
CDR3aa: CASSLKVQETQYF
CDR3nt: TGTGCCAGCAGCTTAAAGGTGCAAGAGACCCAGTACTTC

d_gene: TRBD1
j_gene: TRBJ1-2
v_gene: TRBV7-9
len: 15
abundance: NA
CDR3aa: CASSLGTGGNYGYTF
CDR3nt: TGTGCCAGCAGCTTAGGGACAGGGGGCAACTATGGCTACACCTTC

d_gene: NA
j_gene: TRBJ2-7
v_gene: TRBV6-2/TRBV6-3
len: 14
abundance: few
CDR3aa: CASRHLRDNYEQYF
CDR3nt: TGTGCCAGCAGGCACCTCCGGGACAACTACGAGCAGTACTTC